Described below is a single TCR beta chain sequence and its context. The antigen is not known. This CDR3 comprises 14 residues. Germline V gene lookup returns CDR1 SNHLY and CDR2 FYNNEI. The V end lost 6 bases, the J end lost 4 bases, and 15 bases lay between the germline ends. Here immunoSEQ multiplex PCR was the method, and the copy in TCRdb shows in-frame clones only, minus some. The table has around 2.1 million clones, 90% to 96% seen once. Investigators divided CD4+ cells into CD45RA+ naive and CD45RA-negative memory subsets. This sample stems from a study of shared clonotypes between healthy human individuals. Study information: Participating donors consisted of two women and a few men aged 18 to 49. The study, taken as a whole, reports: It was observed that roughly 5% of naive CD4 clonotypes were shared across several donors. Clonotypes not shared had lower generation probabilities than those common to all four donors.

This chain links TRBV2 with TRBJ1-2; D might be TRBD1 (5 bases). The sequenced sample consisted of naive CD4+ T cells sorted from blood. Subset indicated: CD45RA+ positively selected. This TCR derives from a man younger than 35 in good health. The chain's CDR3 is CASSRGGGVYGYTF. As DNA, the CDR3 is TGTGCCAGCAGCCGGGGCGGGGGTGTCTATGGCTACACCTTC.